These 9 T cell receptor beta chains were all obtained from the same sample, sequenced in a study of Ad26.COV2.S vaccination and SARS-CoV-2 variants. This table comes from immunoSEQ multiplex PCR, and its TCRdb copy is limited to in-frame clones, with some not included. The repertoire holds 440,000 or so clones, about nine tenths seen once, with approximately 4.5% in the top ten. The treatment was: 19 received Ad26.COV2.S at low or high dose, single or two shots; several received placebo; per-sample allocation not given. Day 63 after the first vaccine or placebo injection was the time point for sampling. Specimen: peripheral blood, collected in a trial of Ad26.COV2.S vaccine versus placebo. The receptors come from a person aged 18 to 65 who received the Ad26.COV2.S COVID-19 vaccine or a placebo.

The chain is built from TRBV4-1 and TRBJ2-5; D ambiguous. CDR1 and CDR2 from the germline V gene are MGHRA and YSYEKL. The CDR3 spans 13 residues. V shed 3 bases and J shed 1 base, with 6 bases lying between them. The CDR3 region is CASSQESQETQYF. DNA for the CDR3: TGCGCCAGCAGCCAGGAATCCCAAGAGACCCAGTACTTC.

The rearrangement links TRBV5-8 to TRBJ1-2; D is perhaps TRBD1 (5 bases). The germline CDR1 and CDR2 sequences are SGHTS and YDEGEE. Trimming took off 0 bases at V and 6 bases at J, with 6 bases between the two ends. The CDR3 extends over 12 amino acids. The CDR3 coding sequence is TGTGCCAGCAGCTTGGGGGGCGATGGCTACACCTTC. Amino acids: CASSLGGDGYTF.

V gene TRBV7-9 combines with J gene TRBJ2-7, with D maybe TRBD2 (5 bases). Deletions cut 1 base from V and 4 bases from J, with 11 bases between. Germline lookup yields CDR1 SEHNR and CDR2 FQNEAQ (reference sequence). The CDR3 sequence is 14 residues long. The CDR3 nucleotides are TGTGCCAGCAGCTTAGGGTGGGGAGAGTACGAGCAGTACTTC. Its translation is CASSLGWGEYEQYF.

This clone appeared a single time. V and J are TRBV5-4 and TRBJ2-1; possibly TRBD2 for D (5 bases). There are 15 residues in the CDR3. Per the germline V gene, CDR1 is SGHNT and CDR2 is YYREEE (reference sequence). V lost 2 bases to trimming and J lost 2 bases, with 11 bases between them. For the CDR3, the DNA is TGTGCCAGCAGCTTAGATAGCGAACCCTACAATGAGCAGTTCTTC. It is translated as CASSLDSEPYNEQFF. Full variable domain (rest looked up from reference TRBV5-4 and TRBJ2-1): ETGVTQSPTHLIKTRGQQVTLRCSSQSGHNTVSWYQQALGQGPQFIFQYYREEENGRGNFPPRFSGLQFPNYSSELNVNALELDDSALYLCASSLDSEPYNEQFFGPGTRLTVL.

V is TRBV18 and J is TRBJ2-7; the match to TRBD2 covers 7 bases. Trimming at V came to 6 bases and at J to 5 bases, leaving 10 bases not matched to a gene. The CDR3 sequence is 14 residues long. Germline V gives CDR1 KGHSH, CDR2 LQKENI. This chain's CDR3 is CASSPMGGLDEQYF. The CDR3 bases are TGTGCCAGCTCCCCGATGGGAGGGTTGGACGAGCAGTACTTC.

The chain joins TRBV2 to TRBJ2-1; TRBD2 might be the D (6 bases). CDR1 and CDR2 from the germline V gene are SNHLY and FYNNEI. Between the trimmed V and J ends, which lost 3 bases and 7 bases, there was a span of 7 bases. The CDR3 covers 12 residues. CDR3 in amino acids: CASSDAGNEQFF. In nucleotides, the CDR3 is TGTGCCAGCAGTGACGCGGGGAATGAGCAGTTCTTC. The full variable domain, its missing parts supplied by reference TRBV2 and TRBJ2-1, is EPEVTQTPSHQVTQMGQEVILRCVPISNHLYFYWYRQILGQKVEFLVSFYNNEISEKSEIFDDQFSVERPDGSNFTLKIRSTKLEDSAMYFCASSDAGNEQFFGPGTRLTVL.

V and J are TRBV18 and TRBJ2-5; TRBD2 matches 8 bases. Germline CDR1 reads KGHSH; CDR2 reads LQKENI. The CDR3 is 15 amino acids. V shed 5 bases, J shed 4 bases, and the junction held 9 bases outside the gene matches. CDR3 coding DNA: TGTGCCAGCTCATCGTTAGCGGGACCTAGAGAGACCCAGTACTTC. Translation gives CASSSLAGPRETQYF.

This chain links TRBV4-1 with TRBJ2-1; 13 positions agree with TRBD2. Germline V gene lookup returns CDR1 MGHRA and CDR2 YSYEKL. V lost 5 bases, J lost 10 bases, and 14 bases stayed unmatched. This CDR3 comprises 17 residues. CDR3 bases: TGCGCCAGCAGCTCCCGGACTAGCGGGAGATTAGTTCCCGAGCAGTTCTTC. This gives the protein CASSSRTSGRLVPEQFF.

The V and J genes are TRBV7-2 and TRBJ2-5; 14 nucleotides agree with TRBD2. The V gene end was trimmed by 1 base and the J gene end by 2 bases; junction bases not matched to a gene: 3. CDR1 is SGHTA and CDR2 is FQGNSA in the germline V gene. The CDR3 has 17 amino acids. CDR3 loop: CASSLGGTSGGQETQYF. CDR3 DNA: TGTGCCAGCAGCTTAGGGGGGACTAGCGGGGGTCAAGAGACCCAGTACTTC. The full variable domain, its missing parts supplied by reference TRBV7-2 and TRBJ2-5, is GAGVSQSPSNKVTEKGKDVELRCDPISGHTALYWYRQSLGQGLEFLIYFQGNSAPDKSGLPSDRFSAERTGGSVSTLTIQRTQQEDSAVYLCASSLGGTSGGQETQYFGPGTRLLVL.